These T cell receptor beta chains were read from a single sample in a study of identical twins. Using its own MiXCR run on the 5' RACE reads, TCRdb lists one record per CDR3 protein. The table records a few hundred thousand distinct CDR3 sequences, roughly 10% of them present only once. Sequences were obtained from naive T cells sorted from blood. The receptors here all came from a woman between 50 and 59 years old in good health. Each CDR3 is given with its conserved first and last residue. Fields, in order: clone size, D gene, V gene, J gene, CDR3 protein, CDR3 DNA. The D gene is left open where the match is weak. Some rows mark clone size as missing; the rest say once, few, many or name a class of expanded clone.

>-|TRBD2|TRBV12-3/TRBV12-4|TRBJ2-7
CASSLVGTSGGLVYEQYF
TGTGCCAGCAGTTTAGTTGGTACTAGCGGAGGATTGGTCTACGAGCAGTACTTC
>few|TRBD1|TRBV6-6|TRBJ2-6
CASSYRTGGAFSGANVLTF
TGTGCCAGCAGTTACAGGACAGGGGGCGCTTTCTCTGGGGCCAACGTCCTGACTTTC
>few|TRBD2|TRBV5-1|TRBJ2-4
CASSLELAGYIQYF
TGCGCCAGCAGCTTGGAACTAGCGGGATACATTCAGTACTTC
>many|-|TRBV6-5|TRBJ2-3
CASSSSLSTDTQYF
TGTGCCAGCAGTTCCTCGCTCAGCACAGATACGCAGTATTTT
>few|TRBD1|TRBV6-6|TRBJ1-3
CASSYVGGSSSGNTIYF
TGTGCCAGCAGTTATGTAGGGGGCTCGAGCTCTGGAAACACCATATATTTT
>few|-|TRBV20-1|TRBJ2-7
CSAMRTASYEQYF
TGCAGTGCTATGAGGACAGCTTCCTACGAGCAGTACTTC
>-|-|TRBV6-5|TRBJ2-2
CASSYSTGHLTGELFF
TGTGCCAGCAGTTACTCGACGGGACACCTCACCGGGGAGCTGTTTTTT
>-|-|TRBV10-3|TRBJ2-2
CAISDLTGELFF
TGTGCCATCAGTGACCTTACCGGGGAGCTGTTTTTT
>-|-|TRBV6-5|TRBJ2-1
CASSPGVPSYNEQFF
TGTGCCAGCAGTCCAGGGGTCCCCTCCTACAATGAGCAGTTCTTC
>-|TRBD1|TRBV29-1|TRBJ2-1
CSVGYRGRDQFF
TGCAGCGTTGGGTACAGGGGGCGTGATCAGTTCTTC
>many|TRBD2|TRBV29-1|TRBJ2-3
CSPGLAGGAQYF
TGCAGCCCCGGGCTAGCGGGAGGGGCGCAGTATTTT
>-|TRBD2|TRBV20-1|TRBJ2-5
CSARVALGLSGGAQYF
TGCAGTGCTAGAGTAGCCCTGGGACTATCCGGTGGGGCCCAGTACTTC
>few|-|TRBV5-5|TRBJ2-1
CASSSGGNRNEQFF
TGTGCCAGCAGCTCCGGAGGTAACAGAAATGAGCAGTTCTTC
>few|-|TRBV10-3|TRBJ2-2
CAIRTSTGELFF
TGTGCCATCAGGACTAGTACCGGGGAGCTGTTTTTT
>-|-|TRBV5-1|TRBJ2-1
CASSLSVGGLGVRENEQFF
TGCGCCAGCAGCTTATCGGTGGGAGGCCTAGGAGTCCGTGAGAATGAGCAGTTCTTC
>-|TRBD2|TRBV12-3/TRBV12-4|TRBJ2-1
CASSLGRVAGYNEQFF
TGTGCCAGCAGTTTAGGGCGGGTAGCGGGGTACAATGAGCAGTTCTTC
>many|-|TRBV12-3/TRBV12-4|TRBJ2-1
CASSLGGLGAGYNEQFF
TGTGCCAGCAGTTTAGGGGGGCTCGGGGCGGGATACAATGAGCAGTTCTTC
>few|-|TRBV4-1|TRBJ2-5
CASSQPLETQYF
TGCGCCAGCAGCCAGCCCCTGGAGACCCAGTACTTC
>many|-|TRBV12-3/TRBV12-4|TRBJ2-2
CASSSQLRNTGELFF
TGTGCCAGCAGCTCTCAACTGCGGAACACCGGGGAGCTGTTTTTT
>many|-|TRBV12-3/TRBV12-4|TRBJ2-7
CASTSWGAYEQYF
TGTGCCAGCACCTCTTGGGGGGCCTACGAGCAGTACTTC
>few|-|TRBV12-3/TRBV12-4|TRBJ2-5
CASSIKPETQYF
TGTGCCAGCAGTATAAAGCCAGAGACCCAGTACTTC
>many|-|TRBV25-1|TRBJ2-7
CASSAAGNSYEQYF
TGTGCCAGCAGTGCGGCAGGTAATTCCTACGAGCAGTACTTC
>few|-|TRBV24-1|TRBJ2-2
CATKAPGSTGELFF
TGTGCCACCAAAGCTCCGGGGAGCACCGGGGAGCTGTTTTTT
>-|-|TRBV4-2|TRBJ2-3
CASSQEVGHSTDTQYF
TGTGCCAGCAGCCAAGAAGTCGGGCACAGCACAGATACGCAGTATTTT
>few|-|TRBV4-1|TRBJ2-7
CASSQDAGGGYEQYF
TGCGCCAGCAGCCAAGACGCAGGGGGAGGCTACGAGCAGTACTTC
>few|TRBD1|TRBV6-5|TRBJ2-1
CASSIEGAYNEQFF
TGTGCCAGCTCCATTGAGGGGGCTTACAATGAGCAGTTCTTC
>few|-|TRBV29-1|TRBJ2-2
CSVDARNTGELFF
TGCAGCGTTGATGCCAGGAACACCGGGGAGCTGTTTTTT
>-|-|TRBV11-3|TRBJ2-1
CASSLAGHNEQFF
TGTGCCAGCAGCTTAGCAGGGCACAATGAGCAGTTCTTC
>few|-|TRBV20-1|TRBJ2-7
CSARGGRGQGLEEQYF
TGCAGTGCTAGGGGCGGGAGAGGACAGGGATTGGAAGAGCAGTACTTC
>few|-|TRBV5-1|TRBJ1-4
CASSLGQANEKLFF
TGCGCCAGCAGCTTGGGACAGGCTAATGAAAAACTGTTTTTT
>few|-|TRBV24-1|TRBJ2-1
CATRGTTGLNEQFF
TGTGCCACCAGGGGGACAACAGGGCTCAATGAGCAGTTCTTC
>-|TRBD1|TRBV7-9|TRBJ1-1
CASSLASGDRDTEAFF
TGTGCCAGCAGCTTAGCTAGCGGGGACAGGGACACTGAAGCTTTCTTT
>few|-|TRBV11-3|TRBJ1-2
CASRPTGSAYGYTF
TGTGCCAGCAGACCGACAGGCAGCGCCTATGGCTACACCTTC
>few|-|TRBV5-1|TRBJ2-7
CASSITPLGGSYEQYF
TGCGCCAGCAGCATAACCCCCCTGGGGGGCTCCTACGAGCAGTACTTC
>few|TRBD2|TRBV18|TRBJ2-1
CASSPLGGGGTMSSYNEQFF
TGTGCCAGCTCACCGCTCGGGGGCGGGGGGACAATGAGCTCCTACAATGAGCAGTTCTTC
>many|-|TRBV11-2|TRBJ2-2
CASSLGRVSGELFF
TGTGCCAGCAGCTTAGGACGAGTCAGCGGGGAGCTGTTTTTT
>-|TRBD2|TRBV7-9|TRBJ2-1
CASSFPRAGAQAEQFF
TGTGCCAGCAGCTTTCCGAGAGCGGGAGCACAGGCTGAGCAGTTCTTC
>many|TRBD2|TRBV6-2/TRBV6-3|TRBJ2-1
CASSPPGGINNEQFF
TGTGCCAGCAGTCCCCCCGGGGGGATAAACAATGAGCAGTTCTTC
>many|-|TRBV7-9|TRBJ2-3
CASSPTLDTQYF
TGTGCCAGCAGTCCAACCTTGGATACGCAGTATTTT
>-|TRBD2|TRBV7-8|TRBJ2-7
CASSFGLADEQYF
TGTGCCAGCAGCTTCGGACTAGCGGATGAGCAGTACTTC
>many|-|TRBV29-1|TRBJ2-1
CSVDGTYNEQFF
TGCAGCGTTGATGGGACTTACAATGAGCAGTTCTTC
>few|TRBD2|TRBV29-1|TRBJ2-7
CSVASGRLYEQYF
TGCAGCGTTGCTAGCGGGAGGTTATACGAGCAGTACTTC
>few|-|TRBV7-3|TRBJ2-2
CASTEGAGELFF
TGTGCCAGCACCGAGGGGGCCGGGGAGCTGTTTTTT
>many|-|TRBV27|TRBJ1-1
CASSNYLASWNTEAVF
TGTGCCAGCAGTAACTATCTCGCCTCATGGAACACTGAAGCTGTCTTT
>few|TRBD2|TRBV27|TRBJ2-7
CASSPPGLVYEQYF
TGTGCCAGCAGTCCACCGGGACTAGTCTACGAGCAGTACTTC
>-|-|TRBV19|TRBJ1-4
CASRLERPERLFF
TGTGCCAGTAGACTAGAACGACCGGAAAGACTGTTTTTT